This T cell receptor (beta chain) was sequenced for a study of T cell clones after liver transplantation. The wider study: Subjects received no induction therapy and standard immunosuppression until randomization at 12-24 months post-transplant. Whole-study results and caveats: Small, mixed patient groups and varying post-transplant times limit these conclusions. In two subjects, few donor cells limited the measurable donor-reactive repertoire. A significant post-transplant drop in circulating graft-donor-reactive CD4 TCRbeta sequences occurred in most of the 8 subjects.

Assay used: immunoSEQ multiplex PCR; TCRdb lists only in-frame clones, some missing. The repertoire includes roughly 6,100 clones, about 28% of them detected once, and about 15% sits in the top ten. The CDR3 has 12 residues. The V end lost 5 bases, the J end lost 9 bases, and 14 bases lay between the germline ends. From germline, CDR1 is SQVTM and CDR2 ANQGSEA. Alloreactive TCRbeta sequences came from sequencing proliferating CFSE-low cells in the MLR. As regards this clone: Antigen unknown.

The receptor comes from a human patient who received a liver transplant. The graft donor may be the source of some T cells. The genes are TRBV29-1 and TRBJ2-1; D call uncertain. Sequenced input: CD4+ T cells from cultured PBMCs. The CDR3 bases are TGCAGCGTTTGGAAAGTAGCTGGTGAGCAGTTCTTC. Protein product: CSVWKVAGEQFF.